The table lists the clone carrying this T cell receptor beta chain with a count of one. The sample belongs to a study of T cell changes during pregnancy in multiple sclerosis. The ends lost 1 base at V and 1 base at J; junction bases unmatched: 4. The CDR3 is 16 amino acids. CDR1 and CDR2 (germline): LGHNA, YNFKEQ. Generated by immunoSEQ multiplex PCR, the TCRdb table keeps only in-frame clones and is missing some. Found here are about 35,000 clones, roughly nine tenths of them singletons; the top ten hold roughly 5%. The clonotype comes from a female donor in good health, enrolled as a control in a pregnancy study. V is TRBV4-2 and J is TRBJ2-7, with 10 positions matching TRBD2. The sequenced sample was peripheral blood, obtained in the third trimester of pregnancy. CDR3 residues: CASSQGRAGGSYEQYF. CDR3 sequence (DNA): TGTGCCAGCAGCCAAGGAAGAGCGGGGGGGTCCTACGAGCAGTACTTC.